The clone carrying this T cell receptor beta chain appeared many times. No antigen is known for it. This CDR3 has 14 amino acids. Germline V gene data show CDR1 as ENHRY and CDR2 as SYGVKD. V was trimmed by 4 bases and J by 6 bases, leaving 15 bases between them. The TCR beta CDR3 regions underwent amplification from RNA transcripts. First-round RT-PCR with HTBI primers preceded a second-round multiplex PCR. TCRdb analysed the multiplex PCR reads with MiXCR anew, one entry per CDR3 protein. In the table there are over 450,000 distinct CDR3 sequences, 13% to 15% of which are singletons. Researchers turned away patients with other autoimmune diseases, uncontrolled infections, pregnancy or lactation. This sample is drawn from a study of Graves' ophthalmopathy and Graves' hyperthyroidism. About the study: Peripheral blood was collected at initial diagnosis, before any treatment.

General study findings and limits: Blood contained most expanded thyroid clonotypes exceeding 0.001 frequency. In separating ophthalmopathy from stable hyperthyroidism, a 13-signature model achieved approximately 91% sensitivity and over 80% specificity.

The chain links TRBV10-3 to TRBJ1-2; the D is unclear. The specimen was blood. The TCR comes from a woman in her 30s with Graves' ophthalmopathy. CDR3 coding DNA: TGTGCCATCAGTGCGGGTTCTTGGAGGGATGGCTACACCTTC. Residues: CAISAGSWRDGYTF.